This TCR beta chain was documented in a study of shared clonotypes between healthy human individuals. TCRdb keeps only in-frame clones here, not all; method: immunoSEQ multiplex PCR. The data contain millions of clones, more than 90% of them seen just once; the ten biggest clones take up around 0.15%. Germline loops: CDR1 SGHRS, CDR2 YFSETQ. After removal of 2 bases from V and 5 bases from J, the junction contained 7 bases not matched to a gene. The CDR3 covers 16 residues. This clone was recorded only once. The genes are TRBV5-1 and TRBJ2-3; TRBD2 matches at 11 bases. The source of this sequence is a man in his late teens or twenties in good health. The sequenced material came from naive CD4+ T cells sorted from blood. Subset: CD45RA+ positively selected. The CDR3 spells CASSLPGLAALDTQYF. The CDR3 DNA reads as TGCGCCAGCAGCTTACCGGGACTAGCGGCTTTAGATACGCAGTATTTT.